What follows are 7 T cell receptor beta chains derived from one specimen sequenced in a study of T cells in Graves' hyperthyroidism and ophthalmopathy. Researchers amplified the TCR beta CDR3 regions from RNA transcripts. First-round RT-PCR of the TCR CDR3 relied on the HTBI primer set. TCRdb passed the multiplex PCR reads through MiXCR, listing each CDR3 protein once. The sample has hundreds of thousands of distinct CDR3 sequences; about a fifth are singletons. The material sequenced was blood. Every receptor here comes from a woman under 30 with Graves' hyperthyroidism.

The gene calls are TRBV6-2 or TRBV6-3 and TRBJ2-7; weak D call: TRBD2 (6 bases). CDR3 size: 15 residues. Per the germline V gene, CDR1 is MNHEY and CDR2 is SVGEGT. Trimming shortened V by 7 bases and J by 1 base, and 17 bases separated the two germline ends. CDR3 sequence reads: CASTHYGSGSYEQYF. DNA of the CDR3: TGTGCCAGCACCCACTACGGTAGCGGTTCCTACGAGCAGTACTTC.

The chain joins TRBV6-1 to TRBJ2-5, with 13 bases aligning to TRBD2. Unmatched junction bases numbered 4, after V lost 7 bases and J lost 2 bases. The CDR3 has 15 residues. CDR1 is MNHNS, CDR2 SASEGT, per germline. The CDR3: CASTMGLAGQETQYF. The DNA of the CDR3 is TGTGCCAGCACCATGGGACTAGCGGGACAAGAGACCCAGTACTTC.

Many counts were recorded for this clonotype. This rearrangement joins TRBV12-3 or TRBV12-4 to TRBJ1-1; D possibly corresponds to TRBD1 (6 bases). The V end lost 5 bases, the J end lost 0 bases, and 19 bases lay between the germline ends. This CDR3 has 17 residues. This chain's CDR3 is CASSPAGQRAMNTEAFF. In DNA form, the CDR3 reads TGTGCCAGCAGTCCCGCCGGACAGAGGGCCATGAACACTGAAGCTTTCTTT.

This clonotype has ten or more counts. This chain uses TRBV27 with TRBJ2-5, with D possibly being TRBD1 (6 bases). With 1 base removed from V and 2 bases from J, the gap between germline ends came to 17 bases. The germline V gene encodes CDR1 MNHEY and CDR2 SMNVEV (reference sequence). CDR3 length: 17 amino acids. The CDR3, as DNA: TGTGCCAGCAGTTTATGGGCCGTACAGGGTAAACAAGAGACCCAGTACTTC. Protein: CASSLWAVQGKQETQYF.

This clonotype was recorded at least ten times. This chain uses TRBV15 with TRBJ2-2; D not resolved. V gave up 3 bases and J gave up 5 bases, with 16 bases separating them. This CDR3 spans 16 amino acids. Germline V CDR1 and CDR2: LNHNV, YYDKDF (reference sequence). In DNA, the CDR3 is TGTGCCACCAGCAGGGCATCGAGTCCGCGTACCGGGGAGCTGTTTTTT. Protein: CATSRASSPRTGELFF.

A few counts support this clonotype. An end of the junction differs from the germline gene, which may be a read error. This sequence joins TRBV2 and TRBJ1-1, with 7 bases matching TRBD1. In germline, CDR1 is SNHLY, CDR2 FYNNEI. The CDR3 totals 13 residues. The CDR3 loop reads CANRQGKNTEACF. In nucleotides, the CDR3 is TGTGCCAACAGACAGGGAAAGAACACTGAAGCTTGCTTT.

This clonotype has a count of ten or more. The chain employs TRBV7-2 and TRBJ1-1, with a possible D match to TRBD1 (5 bases). V lost 8 bases, J lost 2 bases, and 15 bases lay in between. Germline CDR1 is SGHTA and CDR2 is FQGNSA. The CDR3 contains 14 residues. CDR3 loop: CASGIKGHNTEAFF. The DNA for the CDR3 is TGTGCCAGCGGGATAAAAGGACACAACACTGAAGCTTTCTTT.